The next 27 T cell receptor beta chains were all read from a single sample in a study of T-cell reconstitution after alpha-beta-depleted transplantation in children. Researchers prepared the TCRbeta library using unique molecular identifiers, the study reports. One entry per CDR3 protein, called by TCRdb with MiXCR from the PCR reads. This sample has around 700,000 distinct CDR3 sequences, with over 10% found just once. The sample in question was PBMCs, obtained before TCRalphabeta/CD19-depleted stem cell transplant. These receptors came from a girl aged 2-10 years with congenital amegakaryocytic thrombocytopenia, due to receive a stem cell transplant.

This clonotype appeared many times. The V and J genes are TRBV10-3 and TRBJ2-1; the D is unclear. Trimming took off 5 bases at V and 0 bases at J, with 11 bases between the two ends. CDR1 and CDR2 (germline): ENHRY, SYGVKD. The CDR3 spans 15 residues. The chain's CDR3 is CAISPIESSYNEQFF. CDR3 bases: TGTGCCATCAGTCCCATCGAGAGCTCCTACAATGAGCAGTTCTTC.

The chain carries TRBV5-5 and TRBJ1-2; D not certain. The germline V gene has CDR1 SGHKS and CDR2 YYEKEE (reference sequence). The V end was cut by 2 bases, the J end by 4 bases, with 9 bases between. The CDR3 has 13 residues. CDR3 sequence (DNA): TGTGCCAGCAGCTTTCAACGTGCCTATGGCTACACCTTC. It specifies CASSFQRAYGYTF.

This clonotype occurred many times. J is TRBJ2-7 and V is TRBV20-1; D possibly corresponds to TRBD2 (6 bases). Germline CDR1 and CDR2: DFQATT and SNEGSKA (reference sequence). Trimming took 4 bases from V and 4 from J, leaving 17 bases between them. This CDR3 contains 14 residues. The CDR3 coding sequence is TGCAGTGCTAAGGGTGTGGGAGGTCTTTACGAGCAGTACTTC. It translates to CSAKGVGGLYEQYF.

This clonotype was seen ten or more times. Written as DNA, the CDR3 is TGCGCCAGCAGCTCGACAGGGGGAGAGACCCAGTACTTC. Protein sequence: CASSSTGGETQYF. The chain is built from TRBV5-1 and TRBJ2-5; 9 positions match TRBD1. Germline loops: CDR1 SGHRS, CDR2 YFSETQ. V gave up 3 bases and J gave up 4 bases; unmatched junction bases: 1. The CDR3 runs 13 residues.

This clonotype occurred many times. J is TRBJ2-1 and V is TRBV18, with 10 nucleotides matching TRBD1. The CDR3 runs to 13 residues. Germline CDR1 is KGHSH and CDR2 is LQKENI. J gave up 15 bases and V 3 bases, and 8 bases lay outside the gene matches. The CDR3 loop is CASSPTRDRGAFF. The CDR3 DNA is TGTGCCAGCTCACCTACCCGGGACAGGGGCGCGTTCTTC. The full variable domain, rest sourced from reference TRBV18 and TRBJ2-1, is NAGVMQNPRHLVRRRGQEARLRCSPMKGHSHVYWYRQLPEEGLKFMVYLQKENIIDESGMPKERFSAEFPKEGPSILRIQQVVRGDSAAYFCASSPTRDRGAFFGPGTRLTVL.

This clonotype came up many times. This chain uses TRBV20-1 with TRBJ2-5; the D is unclear. The CDR3 totals 14 residues. Looked up from germline, CDR1 is DFQATT and CDR2 is SNEGSKA (reference sequence). V dropped 0 bases and J dropped 5 bases, with 13 bases sitting between them. The CDR3 DNA reads as TGCAGTGCTAGAGATCACTCCCAGAGGGAGACCCAGTACTTC. Encoded protein: CSARDHSQRETQYF.

A few counts support this clonotype. This sequence joins TRBV29-1 and TRBJ1-1; D is perhaps TRBD1 (6 bases). The germline CDR1 and CDR2 sequences are SQVTM and ANQGSEA. This CDR3 has 15 residues. Trimming stripped 4 bases from V and 6 bases from J, with 21 bases between. In DNA form, the CDR3 reads TGCAGCGTTGTCCTTCCTATGGGGGCCGACTCTGAAGCTTTCTTT. It translates to CSVVLPMGADSEAFF.

The chain has TRBV7-6 and TRBJ2-3; D call uncertain. The V end was cut by 5 bases, the J end by 6 bases, with 12 bases between. The CDR3 consists of 13 residues. Germline-derived CDR1 and CDR2 are SGHVS and FNYEAQ. The CDR3 bases are TGTGCCAGCAGCCCCCTTTCCCTGGATACGCAGTATTTT. Translated, it gives CASSPLSLDTQYF.

This clonotype was observed a handful of times. This chain uses TRBV5-1 with TRBJ2-2; D is perhaps TRBD2 (6 bases). Looked up from germline, CDR1 is SGHRS and CDR2 is YFSETQ. V was cut by 2 bases and J by 1 base, with 21 bases left in between. The CDR3 contains 19 residues. CDR3 sequence reads: CASSFGALRGAKNTGELFF. The CDR3 DNA follows: TGCGCCAGCAGCTTCGGAGCCCTCCGCGGGGCGAAGAACACCGGGGAGCTGTTTTTT.

The V gene is TRBV5-1, the J gene TRBJ2-6; 11 bases are a match to TRBD2. Germline V lookup: CDR1 SGHRS, CDR2 YFSETQ. V gave up 4 bases and J gave up 0 bases; unmatched junction bases: 9. This CDR3 comprises 19 residues. CDR3 bases: TGCGCCAGCAGCGATCCGACTAGCGGGATTCACTCTGGGGCCAACGTCCTGACTTTC. Translation: CASSDPTSGIHSGANVLTF. Using reference TRBV5-1 and TRBJ2-6 for the parts outside the CDR3, the full variable domain is KAGVTQTPRYLIKTRGQQVTLSCSPISGHRSVSWYQQTPGQGLQFLFEYFSETQRNKGNFPGRFSGRQFSNSRSEMNVSTLELGDSALYLCASSDPTSGIHSGANVLTFGAGSRLTVL.

Ten or more counts support this clonotype. The chain recombines TRBV4-1 with TRBJ2-1; 7 nucleotides align to TRBD2. Trimming removed 7 bases from V and 7 bases from J; junction bases left unmatched: 10. This CDR3 comprises 14 residues. CDR1 MGHRA and CDR2 YSYEKL come from the germline V gene. This chain's CDR3 is CASKRREGINEQFF. The DNA for the CDR3 is TGCGCCAGCAAAAGGAGGGAGGGCATTAATGAGCAGTTCTTC.

This clonotype was observed a few times. This chain links TRBV11-1 with TRBJ2-2; 9 bases agree with TRBD1. Germline V CDR1 and CDR2: SGHAT, FQDESV (reference sequence). This CDR3 is 16 amino acids long. Unmatched junction bases numbered 9, after V lost 3 bases and J lost 7 bases. The CDR3: CASSLRRTGAIGELFF. CDR3 nucleotide sequence: TGTGCCAGCAGCTTGAGAAGGACAGGGGCGATCGGGGAGCTGTTTTTT.

The chain combines TRBV5-1 with TRBJ2-2; 7 bases are shared with TRBD2. Germline CDR1 SGHRS, CDR2 YFSETQ. The CDR3 runs to 21 residues. The J segment lost 7 bases and the V segment lost 2 bases, leaving 26 bases of the junction unmatched. The CDR3 loop reads CASSLPPGRESWSEWDGELFF. CDR3 bases: TGCGCCAGCAGCTTACCACCCGGGCGGGAGTCATGGAGCGAATGGGACGGGGAGCTGTTTTTT. The whole variable domain, remainder taken from reference TRBV5-1 and TRBJ2-2, is KAGVTQTPRYLIKTRGQQVTLSCSPISGHRSVSWYQQTPGQGLQFLFEYFSETQRNKGNFPGRFSGRQFSNSRSEMNVSTLELGDSALYLCASSLPPGRESWSEWDGELFFGEGSRLTVL.

Concerning this clonotype itself: A read error may produce the germline difference seen at one junction end. This chain joins TRBV6-1 and TRBJ2-7; D tentatively reads TRBD1 or TRBD2 (5 bases each). The CDR3 length is 15 residues. CDR1 is MNHNS and CDR2 is SASEGT in the germline V gene. The CDR3 region has the DNA TGTGCCAGCAGGTCCGGGACGGGAAGCTCCTACAAGCAGTACTTC. Translation gives CASRSGTGSSYKQYF.

The CDR3 here is CASSLTGASRDEQYF. The CDR3 bases are TGCGCCAGCAGCTTGACCGGGGCCTCCCGGGACGAGCAGTACTTC. This chain joins TRBV5-1 and TRBJ2-7; the D call may be TRBD1 or TRBD2 (5 bases each). CDR1 and CDR2 from the germline V gene are SGHRS and YFSETQ. The CDR3 extends over 15 amino acids. Trimming shortened V by 1 base and J by 5 bases, and 16 bases separated the two germline ends.

Ten or more counts support this clonotype. V usage is TRBV20-1 and J usage is TRBJ1-3; D not certain. V was pared by 6 bases and J by 2 bases, with 11 bases between. Germline V gene lookup returns CDR1 DFQATT and CDR2 SNEGSKA (reference sequence). The CDR3 has 13 amino acids. CDR3 coding DNA: TGCAGTGCCCACAGTGTAACTGGAAACACCATATATTTT. Translation: CSAHSVTGNTIYF.

In this sample, this clonotype turned up many times. The chain combines TRBV12-3 or TRBV12-4 with TRBJ2-5; 11 bases line up with TRBD2. The V and J ends lost 0 bases and 3 bases, in that order; junction bases with no gene match: 0. The CDR3 spans 15 residues. Here the CDR3 DNA reads TGTGCCAGCAGTTTAGCGGGACTAGCGGAAGAGACCCAGTACTTC. Translating gives CASSLAGLAEETQYF.

The chain combines TRBV7-9 with TRBJ2-3; 9 bases map to TRBD2. Losses at the gene ends were 5 bases for V and 4 bases for J; bases not matched to a gene: 10. The germline CDR1 and CDR2 sequences are SEHNR and FQNEAQ (reference sequence). This CDR3 comprises 16 residues. DNA for the CDR3: TGTGCCAGCAGCCAGATACCGGGACTAGCAGCAGATACGCAGTATTTT. This gives the protein CASSQIPGLAADTQYF.

This clonotype was seen ten or more times. The chain combines TRBV4-1 with TRBJ1-1, with 9 bases aligning to TRBD1. This CDR3 is 16 amino acids long. V was pared by 1 base and J by 3 bases, with 6 bases of the junction left unmatched. Germline V gene data show CDR1 as MGHRA and CDR2 as YSYEKL. This chain's CDR3 is CASSQVGTGLDTEAFF. The CDR3 region has the DNA TGCGCCAGCAGCCAAGTAGGGACAGGGCTCGACACTGAAGCTTTCTTT.

The sample holds a few counts of this clonotype. V is TRBV5-1 and J is TRBJ2-2, with 9 bases aligning to TRBD2. Germline values: CDR1 SGHRS, CDR2 YFSETQ. The length of the CDR3 is 15 residues. The trim removed 4 bases at V and 3 bases at J, leaving 4 bases unmatched. CDR3 coding DNA: TGCGCCAGCAGCAGTAGCGGGAGTGACACCGGGGAGCTGTTTTTT. It translates to CASSSSGSDTGELFF.

For this clonotype: A read error may explain this, as a much larger clone is one base away. The chain is built from TRBV10-3 and TRBJ2-7; D may be TRBD2 (6 bases). The CDR3 contains 13 residues. Germline V gene sequence: CDR1 ENHRY, CDR2 SYGVKD. V dropped 7 bases and J dropped 4 bases, with 14 bases sitting between them. The CDR3 sequence: CAITAGRDYEQYF. CDR3 nucleotides: TGTGCCATCACGGCGGGACGGGATTACGAGCAGTACTTC.

There are many counts of this clonotype. The chain couples TRBV20-1 to TRBJ2-7; 9 nucleotides match TRBD2. CDR3 size: 13 residues. Germline V lookup: CDR1 DFQATT, CDR2 SNEGSKA (reference sequence). J gave up 3 bases and V 3 bases, and 3 bases lay outside the gene matches. DNA for the CDR3: TGCAGTGCTAGCGCTAGCGGGAACTACGAGCAGTACTTC. Amino acids: CSASASGNYEQYF.

This clonotype has a count of ten or more. The chain uses TRBV7-9 and TRBJ1-2; no reliable D call. The length of the CDR3 is 15 residues. Germline assignment: CDR1 SEHNR and CDR2 FQNEAQ (reference sequence). V lost 5 bases and J lost 3, with 16 bases in between. CDR3 residues: CASSGSGVFYYGYTF. In DNA, the CDR3 is TGTGCCAGCAGCGGGTCGGGAGTCTTCTACTATGGCTACACCTTC.

This clonotype was recorded a few times. The chain combines TRBV28 with TRBJ2-1; weak D call: TRBD2 (6 bases). Germline values: CDR1 MDHEN, CDR2 SYDVKM. The CDR3 spans 18 residues. Trimming removed 6 bases at V and 5 bases at J, with 26 bases between. The DNA for the CDR3 is TGTGCCAGCAGCCCTCAAGGGTGGGTAGCGGTCTCTCACAATGAGCAGTTCTTC. Its translation: CASSPQGWVAVSHNEQFF.

At least ten counts were recorded for this clonotype. This sequence joins TRBV7-9 and TRBJ2-1; D not resolved. Germline V gene data show CDR1 as SEHNR and CDR2 as FQNEAQ (reference sequence). The CDR3 runs 13 residues. Trimming left V 2 bases short and J 9 bases short, with 11 bases between. In DNA, the CDR3 is TGTGCCAGCAGCTTATCCGGCAGCACTGAGCAGTTCTTC. Translating it yields CASSLSGSTEQFF.

This clonotype was seen at least ten times. V and J are TRBV6-6 and TRBJ2-7; 11 bases fit TRBD2. Germline CDR1 MNHNY, CDR2 SVGAGI (reference sequence). The CDR3 consists of 12 residues. Trimming at V came to 5 bases and at J to 7 bases, leaving 1 base not matched to a gene. The CDR3 DNA follows: TGTGCCAGCAGTACTAGCGGGAGTGAGCAGTACTTC. Translated, it gives CASSTSGSEQYF.

The chain combines TRBV20-1 with TRBJ1-5; D is possibly TRBD1 (6 bases). This CDR3 is 13 amino acids long. V lost 5 bases and J lost 5, with 13 bases in between. CDR1 is DFQATT, CDR2 SNEGSKA, per germline (reference sequence). DNA of the CDR3: TGCAGTGCTCCAGGCGGGGGCGATCAGCCCCAGCATTTT. Encoded protein: CSAPGGGDQPQHF.